The entry below gives a single T cell receptor (beta chain) sequence along with its context. The record originates from a study of blood T cell repertoires in COVID-19. Across the study: PBMCs, B-cell-depleted T cells, or T cells provided the cDNA or gDNA that made up the material.

Source study methods: Reference gene primer amplification gave nucleated cell count estimates. Some clones are missing from TCRdb's copy, which holds only in-frame ones; the method was immunoSEQ multiplex PCR. Clone size and V and J calls were adopted from that table, with D and trimming inferred from the DNA. This sample has about 220,000 clones, with about four fifths found just once. This receptor was taken from a woman aged 60 to 75 with acute or convalescent COVID-19. Sequenced material: peripheral blood.

CDR3 protein: CASSRASGGPTGELFF. The CDR3 DNA reads TGTGCCAGTAGTAGAGCTAGCGGGGGACCCACCGGGGAGCTGTTTTTT. The chain carries TRBV19 and TRBJ2-2, with 10 bases aligning to TRBD2. V gave up 4 bases and J gave up 4 bases; unmatched junction bases: 6. The CDR3 runs to 16 residues. Germline V gene sequence: CDR1 LNHDA, CDR2 SQIVND (reference sequence).